Shown below are 26 T cell receptor beta chains from a single sample sequenced in a study of shared clonotypes between healthy human individuals. Generated by immunoSEQ multiplex PCR, the TCRdb table keeps only in-frame clones and is missing some. The repertoire holds about 2.4 million clones, with over 85% as singletons. The sequencing sample was made of naive CD4+ T cells from PBMCs. Specified subset: CD45RA+ positively selected. The origin of the receptors is a man aged 18 to 29 in good health. Some clones in this sample may be carry-over from other donors' samples.

V gene TRBV5-1 combines with J gene TRBJ2-1; 9 bases agree with TRBD2. The trim removed 4 bases at V and 6 bases at J, leaving 11 bases unmatched. Germline V lookup: CDR1 SGHRS, CDR2 YFSETQ. The CDR3 is 16 residues long. CDR3 sequence (DNA): TGCGCCAGCAGCCCAATGTGGACTAGCGACACCAATGAGCAGTTCTTC. It encodes CASSPMWTSDTNEQFF.

This clone has a single count. The same CDR3 is also encoded by other DNA sequences in this sample. This chain links TRBV11-3 with TRBJ2-2; 8 bases agree with TRBD1. In germline, CDR1 is SGHNT, CDR2 YENEEA. After removal of 5 bases from V and 1 base from J, the junction contained 3 bases not matched to a gene. The CDR3 is 15 residues long. The CDR3 loop is CASSLGQGNTGELFF. As DNA, the CDR3 is TGTGCCAGCAGCCTCGGACAGGGGAACACCGGGGAGCTGTTTTTT.

V and J are TRBV6-5 and TRBJ2-7; 9 nucleotides match TRBD1. The V gene's germline CDR1 is MNHEY and CDR2 SVGAGI. This CDR3 is built from 14 residues. Trimming removed 5 bases from V and 3 bases from J; junction bases left unmatched: 5. The CDR3 here is CASSIDRGNYEQYF. CDR3 DNA sequence: TGTGCCAGCAGTATCGACAGGGGGAACTACGAGCAGTACTTC.

V gene TRBV5-1 combines with J gene TRBJ2-1, with 8 bases lining up with TRBD2. Germline assignment: CDR1 SGHRS and CDR2 YFSETQ. The CDR3 extends over 15 amino acids. Losses at the gene ends were 4 bases for V and 10 bases for J; bases not matched to a gene: 13. CDR3: CASSQSGSSLGEQFF. The CDR3 DNA reads TGCGCCAGCAGCCAGAGCGGGAGTTCTCTTGGGGAGCAGTTCTTC.

The rearrangement links TRBV29-1 to TRBJ2-3, with TRBD2 identical over 14 bases. The J segment lost 3 bases and the V segment lost 1 base, leaving 0 bases of the junction unmatched. The CDR3 contains 15 residues. Germline assignment: CDR1 SQVTM and CDR2 ANQGSEA. In nucleotides, the CDR3 is TGCAGCGTTGAAGGACTAGCGGGAGGGACAGATACGCAGTATTTT. Residues: CSVEGLAGGTDTQYF.

A remark on this clone: Other DNA sequences in this sample translate to the same CDR3. For the CDR3, the DNA is TGCGCCAGCAGCGTGGGACAATACAATGAGCAGTTCTTC. Amino acid sequence: CASSVGQYNEQFF. V and J are TRBV5-1 and TRBJ2-1; possibly TRBD1 for D (6 bases). Germline V gene lookup returns CDR1 SGHRS and CDR2 YFSETQ. V lost 4 bases, J lost 4 bases, and 9 bases lay in between. The CDR3 consists of 13 residues. The full variable domain, its missing parts supplied by reference TRBV5-1 and TRBJ2-1, is KAGVTQTPRYLIKTRGQQVTLSCSPISGHRSVSWYQQTPGQGLQFLFEYFSETQRNKGNFPGRFSGRQFSNSRSEMNVSTLELGDSALYLCASSVGQYNEQFFGPGTRLTVL.

A note on this clone: The sample contains more than one DNA sequence encoding this CDR3. The chain carries TRBV10-1 and TRBJ2-2; TRBD2 might be the D (6 bases). CDR1 and CDR2 (germline): WNHNN, SYGVQD (reference sequence). The CDR3 covers 14 residues. V shed 6 bases and J shed 2 bases, with 10 bases lying between them. This CDR3 is CASSPGLNTGELFF. The CDR3 DNA is TGCGCCAGCAGCCCGGGACTCAACACCGGGGAGCTGTTTTTT.

This clone appeared once. This chain connects TRBV28 to TRBJ1-1, with D unclear. The CDR3 runs 14 residues. Germline-derived CDR1 and CDR2 are MDHEN and SYDVKM. Trimming removed 3 bases at V and 2 bases at J, with 10 bases between. In nucleotides, the CDR3 is TGTGCCAGCAGTTTGCCCCCCCAAAACACTGAAGCTTTCTTT. Its translation is CASSLPPQNTEAFF.

The gene calls are TRBV28 and TRBJ2-7, with 10 nucleotides matching TRBD1. V gave up 6 bases and J gave up 2 bases; unmatched junction bases: 13. Germline-derived CDR1 and CDR2 are MDHEN and SYDVKM. CDR3 length: 17 amino acids. The CDR3 region has the DNA TGTGCCAGCAGAGGTACTACTCCCGGGACAGGGGCCTACGAGCAGTACTTC. Translating it yields CASRGTTPGTGAYEQYF.

This chain joins TRBV6-6 and TRBJ1-5; tentative D call: TRBD1 (5 bases). V shed 7 bases and J shed 2 bases, with 12 bases lying between them. CDR3 length: 14 residues. CDR1 is MNHNY and CDR2 is SVGAGI in the germline V gene (reference sequence). The CDR3 loop is CASKKSGGNQPQHF. The CDR3 DNA sequence: TGTGCCAGCAAAAAATCGGGGGGCAATCAGCCCCAGCATTTT.

The sample holds one count of this clone. CDR3 sequence (DNA): TGTGCCAGCAGCGTAGAGCGGGAGAAAATCTCCTACAATGAGCAGTTCTTC. Encoded protein: CASSVEREKISYNEQFF. V gene TRBV9 combines with J gene TRBJ2-1; 8 positions match TRBD2. With 0 bases clipped from V and 0 bases from J, the junction kept 5 bases outside the gene matches. The CDR3 covers 17 residues. Germline-derived CDR1 and CDR2 are SGDLS and YYNGEE.

The rearrangement joins TRBV6-5 to TRBJ1-5; D ambiguous. CDR3 length equals 15 residues. V was shortened by 2 bases and J by 0 bases, with 8 bases between the two germline ends. Germline lookup yields CDR1 MNHEY and CDR2 SVGAGI. CDR3 in amino acids: CASSYGVGSNQPQHF. CDR3 bases: TGTGCCAGCAGTTACGGGGTCGGTAGCAATCAGCCCCAGCATTTT.

V is TRBV5-8 and J is TRBJ1-3; TRBD1 is a possible D gene (6 bases). The CDR3 contains 16 residues. The germline gives CDR1 SGHTS, CDR2 YDEGEE. V lost 2 bases and J 4 bases, leaving 16 bases between the germline ends. The CDR3 bases are TGTGCCAGCAGCTTTGGGACGGACAGAACCGGAAACACCATATATTTT. This translates into CASSFGTDRTGNTIYF.

The rearrangement links TRBV5-1 to TRBJ2-7; 8 bases map to TRBD1. The CDR3 length is 15 residues. Trimming at V came to 4 bases and at J to 2 bases, leaving 8 bases not matched to a gene. Per germline, CDR1 SGHRS and CDR2 YFSETQ. This chain's CDR3 is CASSPKTGEPYEQYF. DNA of the CDR3: TGCGCCAGCAGCCCGAAGACAGGGGAGCCCTACGAGCAGTACTTC.

The chain couples TRBV27 to TRBJ2-7; D call uncertain. CDR1 and CDR2 (germline): MNHEY, SMNVEV (reference sequence). V lost 7 bases and J 2 bases, leaving 30 bases between the germline ends. CDR3 length: 19 amino acids. In DNA, the CDR3 is TGTGCCAGCACTCTTCCCCTACCCTTGATTCTCGAAGCTCCCTACGAGCAGTACTTC. This gives the protein CASTLPLPLILEAPYEQYF.

A single count supports this clone. This sequence joins TRBV6-6 and TRBJ1-3, with TRBD1 matching 7 bases. The CDR3 loop spans 15 amino acids. Germline trimming cut 8 bases from V and 4 bases from J; bases unmatched to any gene: 11. The germline V gene encodes CDR1 MNHNY and CDR2 SVGAGI (reference sequence). CDR3 nucleotides: TGTGCCAGCCGTAACCCGGGACAGACAGGAAACACCATATATTTT. Its protein product is CASRNPGQTGNTIYF.

The chain recombines TRBV5-4 with TRBJ2-3; perhaps TRBD2 as D (5 bases). Trimming pared 6 bases from V and 4 bases from J, leaving 18 bases between. The CDR3 runs to 15 residues. The germline V gene encodes CDR1 SGHNT and CDR2 YYREEE (reference sequence). CDR3 bases: TGTGCCAGCACCTTAATGACCACTAGGGCAGATACGCAGTATTTT. This sequence encodes CASTLMTTRADTQYF. The full variable domain, rest sourced from reference TRBV5-4 and TRBJ2-3, is ETGVTQSPTHLIKTRGQQVTLRCSSQSGHNTVSWYQQALGQGPQFIFQYYREEENGRGNFPPRFSGLQFPNYSSELNVNALELDDSALYLCASTLMTTRADTQYFGPGTRLTVL.

This rearrangement joins TRBV5-1 to TRBJ2-1; no clear D. This CDR3 has 14 amino acids. Germline V gene data show CDR1 as SGHRS and CDR2 as YFSETQ. V was pared by 2 bases and J by 3 bases, with 9 bases between. The CDR3: CASSFGIGYNEQFF. The CDR3 coding sequence is TGCGCCAGCAGCTTCGGCATAGGCTACAATGAGCAGTTCTTC.

The chain couples TRBV25-1 to TRBJ2-7; D unresolved. The CDR3 has 13 residues. The germline V gene encodes CDR1 MGHDK and CDR2 SYGVNS. With 5 bases removed from V and 1 base from J, the gap between germline ends came to 9 bases. The CDR3 protein is CASSLSFSYEQYF. CDR3 bases: TGTGCCAGCAGTCTCTCCTTTTCCTACGAGCAGTACTTC.

This chain connects TRBV5-4 to TRBJ1-1; D is perhaps TRBD1 (5 bases). With 4 bases removed from V and 7 bases from J, the gap between germline ends came to 20 bases. Germline CDR1 is SGHNT and CDR2 is YYREEE (reference sequence). There are 15 residues in the CDR3. The CDR3 loop reads CASSTGDDRTGEAFF. The DNA for the CDR3 is TGTGCCAGCAGCACGGGGGACGACCGAACAGGTGAAGCTTTCTTT.

This clone was seen a single time. This rearrangement joins TRBV7-9 to TRBJ1-4, with D maybe TRBD1 (6 bases). Trimming took off 3 bases at V and 7 bases at J, with 18 bases between the two ends. Germline V CDR1 and CDR2: SEHNR, FQNEAQ (reference sequence). The CDR3 consists of 16 residues. CDR3 region: CASSLINRVGVEKLFF. The DNA of the CDR3 is TGTGCCAGCAGCTTGATAAACAGGGTTGGGGTTGAAAAACTGTTTTTT.

The chain uses TRBV18 and TRBJ2-5; 9 bases map to TRBD1. Germline assignment: CDR1 KGHSH and CDR2 LQKENI. Trimming removed 3 bases from V and 2 bases from J; junction bases left unmatched: 19. This CDR3 has 20 amino acids. The CDR3 nucleotides are TGTGCCAGCTCACCGAGGGACAGGGTATTGGCGGGAGCAGGGCAAGAGACCCAGTACTTC. Encoded protein: CASSPRDRVLAGAGQETQYF.

The V gene is TRBV28, the J gene TRBJ1-1, with 7 bases matching TRBD1. V trimming: 6 bases; J trimming: 11 bases; junction bases outside the gene matches: 15. Germline values: CDR1 MDHEN, CDR2 SYDVKM. There are 14 residues in the CDR3. CDR3 residues: CASSPKWGQRFAFF. CDR3 DNA: TGTGCCAGCAGCCCTAAGTGGGGACAGCGATTCGCTTTCTTT.

The chain has TRBV20-1 and TRBJ2-7; D may be TRBD2 (6 bases). Per the germline V gene, CDR1 is DFQATT and CDR2 is SNEGSKA (reference sequence). V was clipped by 4 bases and J by 7 bases, with 11 bases between them. CDR3 length: 11 amino acids. CDR3 nucleotides: TGCAGTGCTAAACTAGCTGGGGAGCAGTACTTC. Amino acid sequence: CSAKLAGEQYF.

The CDR3 sequence: CSVETGQGASYNEQFF. In nucleotides, the CDR3 is TGCAGCGTTGAAACGGGACAGGGGGCGTCCTACAATGAGCAGTTCTTC. The J gene is TRBJ2-1, the V gene TRBV29-1; 12 positions match TRBD1. The CDR3 runs to 16 residues. V shed 2 bases and J 1 base; nucleotides not matched to a gene: 3. The V gene's germline CDR1 is SQVTM and CDR2 ANQGSEA.

Worth noting for this clone: Other DNA sequences in the sample encode the same CDR3. The chain couples TRBV5-1 to TRBJ2-3, with D perhaps TRBD2 (6 bases). V was pared by 2 bases and J by 0 bases, with 7 bases between. Germline V gene lookup returns CDR1 SGHRS and CDR2 YFSETQ. This CDR3 region has 14 residues. The CDR3: CASSFGGSTDTQYF. CDR3 nucleotides: TGCGCCAGCAGCTTCGGAGGGAGCACAGATACGCAGTATTTT.